This TCR beta chain was sequenced for a study of monozygotic twins with inflammatory bowel disease. Whole-study results and caveats: Clonotypes shared with others were fewer in IBD patients than in healthy twins, especially with disease activity. The co-twins with IBD showed lower TCRbeta diversity (inverse Simpson) than their healthy siblings.

TCRdb re-called the 5' RACE reads and catalogs CDR3 proteins one per entry, DNA excluded. The sample's table shows just over 300,000 distinct CDR3 sequences. As for this clonotype: Its antigen is not identified.

CDR3 length: 13 amino acids. Input material: blood. V and J are TRBV12-3 or TRBV12-4 and TRBJ1-2; with no DNA, the TCRdb D assignment of TRBD1 cannot be verified. The receptor was isolated from a human donor with ulcerative colitis or Crohn's disease, or a healthy co-twin of an affected twin (not recorded which). This chain's CDR3 is CASSPGRPYGYTF.